This entry features one T cell receptor (beta chain) sequence. Libraries were prepared by immunoSEQ multiplex PCR; TCRdb keeps only in-frame clonotypes and omits some of them. Here the sample spans fewer than 400,000 clones, around 92% being singletons. The data originate from a study of blood T cell repertoires in COVID-19. Study-wide background: PBMCs, B-cell-depleted T cells, or T cells were the source of the cDNA or gDNA that made up the material.

In germline, CDR1 is MDHEN, CDR2 SYDVKM. The V end lost 6 bases, the J end lost 1 base, and 15 bases lay between the germline ends. This CDR3 has 15 residues. The V gene is TRBV28, the J gene TRBJ1-1, with a tentative D call TRBD1 (5 bases). The specimen sequenced was PBMCs or T cells enriched from blood (not recorded which). This receptor was taken from a woman aged 25 to 39 who had recovered from COVID-19. Here the CDR3 DNA reads TGTGCCAGCAGCCAGGTTTACACAGGGAACACTGAAGCTTTCTTT. Protein product: CASSQVYTGNTEAFF.